This T cell receptor beta chain came from a study of T cell responses to AZD1222 COVID-19 vaccine (dated by TCRdb to about 2021). Looking at the study overall: TCR sequencing covered 230 to 250 trial participants: approximately 200 given two doses of AZD1222 and approximately 26 given two doses of MenACWY control vaccine. Trial participants were enrolled by age into subgroups of 18-55, 56-69 and 70-plus years, and roughly 150, 30 and 60 TCR-sequenced participants, respectively, were included in these subgroups. The full study reports these points: Because no day 14 peak-response samples were available, repertoires were characterized only after the peak T cell response. Epitopes outside the regions mutated in the B.1.351 and B.1.1.7 variants were reportedly recognized by nearly half of the unique spike-specific TCRs. The vaccine-associated CD4 TCRs covered the entire spike protein, and the dominant responses fell in regions 160-218 and 743-854. Most participants were white British and females outnumbered males, and the authors suggested that clonal diversity may have been underestimated. Conclusions about previously exposed vaccinees were limited because only six AZD1222 recipients were SARS-CoV-2 seropositive at baseline. The 56-69-year group was small, and its depth increase did not reach significance, likely because of low power. A significant rise in spike-specific TCR breadth and depth was observed after two AZD1222 doses relative to day 0 and relative to MenACWY recipients.

Sample time point, as interpreted from the label and publication: about 28 days (+/-7) after the second vaccine dose. AZD1222 recipients with second doses at about 4 weeks or about 12 weeks were pooled, because spike-specific TCR depth and breadth did not differ between schedules. Vaccinee samples were obtained from the UK trials COV001 and COV002, which included a single-blind randomized controlled phase 2/3 trial of AZD1222 (ChAdOx1 nCoV-19) in healthy adults. For TCRbeta chain sequencing, PBMC samples were collected from trial participants at day 0 and at day 28 after the second dose. Trimming removed 0 bases from V and 8 bases from J; the gene matches leave 11 bases unexplained. The germline V gene sets CDR1 to SGHTA and CDR2 to FQGTGA. The CDR3 covers 16 residues, taking in both the cysteine and the phenylalanine. Just the 48-base CDR3 DNA is kept, in frame starting at base 1. For this clone: The target of this receptor is not known. Base qualities are not at hand, and no much larger clone is one base apart.

The CDR3 regions of human TCRbeta chains were analyzed by immunosequencing. The original methods were these. Repertoire TCRs were matched against a reference library of SARS-CoV-2-specific TCRs generated with the MIRA antigen-specificity platform. Breadth was defined as the fraction of unique TCRs that were SARS-CoV-2-associated. Depth was defined as the fraction of total T cells that were SARS-CoV-2-associated. Using the MIRA data, each spike-specific TCR was mapped to the spike region that the TCR reacts to and placed in a CD4 or CD8 class. Log10-transformed breadth and depth values were compared by one-way ANOVA with Sidak's multiple comparisons tests. TCRdb mirrors the immuneACCESS table, restricted to in-frame sequences. Some clones are absent from its copies; in checked studies, under half trace to an unresolved V gene, and the reason for the others is unknown. That table is the source of V, J and clone size, and D and trimming were worked out from the DNA. The sample data list roughly 120,000 clones, and around 88% of these were observed just once. The ten biggest clones cover approximately 6.9% of the sample.

The material sequenced was peripheral blood, taken 28 days after the second AZD1222 dose. The sequence is built from TRBV7-3 and TRBJ1-2; TRBD1 matches 8 bases in the middle. The sequence derives from an adult who received the AZD1222 COVID-19 vaccine. The CDR3 corresponds to CASSLTGGQGSEGYTF. The nucleotide sequence is TGTGCCAGCAGCTTAACGGGAGGACAGGGCAGCGAAGGCTACACCTTC.